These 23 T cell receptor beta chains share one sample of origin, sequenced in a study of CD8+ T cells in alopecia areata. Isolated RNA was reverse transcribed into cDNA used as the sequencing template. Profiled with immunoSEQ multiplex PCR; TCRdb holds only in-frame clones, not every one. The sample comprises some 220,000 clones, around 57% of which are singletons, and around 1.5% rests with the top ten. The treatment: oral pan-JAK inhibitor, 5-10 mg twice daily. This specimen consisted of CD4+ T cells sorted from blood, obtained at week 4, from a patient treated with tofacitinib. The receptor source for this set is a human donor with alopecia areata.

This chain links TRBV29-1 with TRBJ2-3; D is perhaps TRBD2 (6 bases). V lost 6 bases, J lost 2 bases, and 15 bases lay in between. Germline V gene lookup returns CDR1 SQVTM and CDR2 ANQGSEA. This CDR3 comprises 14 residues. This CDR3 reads CSVGGRVHTDTQYF. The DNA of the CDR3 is TGCAGCGTGGGGGGTAGGGTCCACACAGATACGCAGTATTTT.

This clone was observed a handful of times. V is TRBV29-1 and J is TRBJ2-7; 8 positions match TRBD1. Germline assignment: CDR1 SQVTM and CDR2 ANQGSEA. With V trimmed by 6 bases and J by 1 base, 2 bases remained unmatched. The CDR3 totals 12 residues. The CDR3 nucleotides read TGCAGCGTACAGGGGGATTCCTACGAGCAGTACTTC. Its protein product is CSVQGDSYEQYF.

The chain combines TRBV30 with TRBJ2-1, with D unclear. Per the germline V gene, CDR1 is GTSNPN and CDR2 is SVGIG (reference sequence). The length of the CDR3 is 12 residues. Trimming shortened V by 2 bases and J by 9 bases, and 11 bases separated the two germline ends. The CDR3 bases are TGTGCCTGGAGTCCCCTCTTGAGTGAGCAGTTCTTC. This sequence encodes CAWSPLLSEQFF. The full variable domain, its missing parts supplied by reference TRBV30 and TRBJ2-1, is SQTIHQWPATLVQPVGSPLSLECTVEGTSNPNLYWYRQAAGRGLQLLFYSVGIGQISSEVPQNLSASRPQDRQFILSSKKLLLSDSGFYLCAWSPLLSEQFFGPGTRLTVL.

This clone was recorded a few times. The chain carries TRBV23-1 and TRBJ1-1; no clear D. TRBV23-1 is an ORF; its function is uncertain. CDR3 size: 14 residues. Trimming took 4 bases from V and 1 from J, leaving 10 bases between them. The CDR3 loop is CASSPLGQNTEAFF. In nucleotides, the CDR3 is TGCGCCAGCAGTCCCTTAGGCCAGAACACTGAAGCTTTCTTT.

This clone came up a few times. DNA of the CDR3: TGTGCCAGCAGCGTAGAACTCTACACTGAAGCTTTCTTT. This encodes CASSVELYTEAFF. The chain carries TRBV9 and TRBJ1-1; D ambiguous. V was clipped by 0 bases and J by 3 bases, with 6 bases between them. Per germline, CDR1 SGDLS and CDR2 YYNGEE. The CDR3 is made up of 13 amino acids.

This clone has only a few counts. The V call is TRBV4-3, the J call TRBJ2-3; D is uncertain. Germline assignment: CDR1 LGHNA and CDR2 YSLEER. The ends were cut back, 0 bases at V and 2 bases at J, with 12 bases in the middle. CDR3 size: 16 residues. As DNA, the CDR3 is TGCGCCAGCAGCCAAGATATGGGCGCCTTCACAGATACGCAGTATTTT. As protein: CASSQDMGAFTDTQYF.

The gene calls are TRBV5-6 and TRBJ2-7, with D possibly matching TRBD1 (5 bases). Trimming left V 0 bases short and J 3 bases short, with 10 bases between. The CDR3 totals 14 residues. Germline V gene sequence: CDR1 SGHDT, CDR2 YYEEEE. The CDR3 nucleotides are TGTGCCAGCAGCTTGGTGGACACCTACTACGAGCAGTACTTC. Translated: CASSLVDTYYEQYF.

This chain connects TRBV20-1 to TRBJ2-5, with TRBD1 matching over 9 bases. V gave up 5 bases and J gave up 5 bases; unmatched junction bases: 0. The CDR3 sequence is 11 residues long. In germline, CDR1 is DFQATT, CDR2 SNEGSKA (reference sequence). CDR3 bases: TGCAGTGCTGACAGGGGGGAGACCCAGTACTTC. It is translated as CSADRGETQYF.

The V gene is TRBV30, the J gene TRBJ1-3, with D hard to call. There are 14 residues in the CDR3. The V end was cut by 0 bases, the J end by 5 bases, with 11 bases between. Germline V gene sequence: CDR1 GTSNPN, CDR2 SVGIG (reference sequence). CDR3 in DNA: TGTGCCTGGAGTGTAGGCGGTGAGAGAAACACCATATATTTT. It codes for CAWSVGGERNTIYF.

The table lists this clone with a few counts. CDR3 protein: CSVVPQRVAETQYF. The DNA of the CDR3 is TGCAGCGTTGTACCCCAACGGGTAGCAGAGACCCAGTACTTC. The chain couples TRBV29-1 to TRBJ2-5, with D hard to call. V was trimmed by 4 bases and J by 4 bases, leaving 16 bases between them. Germline V lookup: CDR1 SQVTM, CDR2 ANQGSEA. The CDR3 contains 14 residues.

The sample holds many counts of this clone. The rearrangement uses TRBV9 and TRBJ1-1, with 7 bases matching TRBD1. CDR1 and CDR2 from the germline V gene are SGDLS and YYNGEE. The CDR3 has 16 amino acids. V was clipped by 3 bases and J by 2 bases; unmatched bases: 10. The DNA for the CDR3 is TGTGCCAGCAGCGCGAGGTTGGGGACAGCAAACACTGAAGCTTTCTTT. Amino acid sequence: CASSARLGTANTEAFF.

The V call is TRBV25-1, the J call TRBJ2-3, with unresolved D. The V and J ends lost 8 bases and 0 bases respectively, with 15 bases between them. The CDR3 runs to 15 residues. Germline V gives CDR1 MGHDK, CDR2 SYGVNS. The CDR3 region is CASQPLGASTDTQYF. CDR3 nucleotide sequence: TGTGCCAGCCAGCCCTTGGGCGCTAGCACAGATACGCAGTATTTT.

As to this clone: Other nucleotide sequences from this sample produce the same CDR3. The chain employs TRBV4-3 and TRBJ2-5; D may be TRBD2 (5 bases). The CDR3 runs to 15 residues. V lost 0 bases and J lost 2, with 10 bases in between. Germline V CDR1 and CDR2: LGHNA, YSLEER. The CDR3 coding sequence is TGCGCCAGCAGCCAAGATTTGGGGAGACAAGAGACCCAGTACTTC. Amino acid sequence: CASSQDLGRQETQYF.

The CDR3 loop reads CASSQSSSNQPQHF. CDR3 coding DNA: TGCGCCAGCAGTCAATCCTCTAGCAATCAGCCCCAGCATTTT. This chain uses TRBV23-1 with TRBJ1-5; D gene ambiguous. TRBV23-1 is identified as an open reading frame with a role that is uncertain. The CDR3 spans 14 residues. Trimming took 0 bases from V and 0 from J, leaving 3 bases between them.

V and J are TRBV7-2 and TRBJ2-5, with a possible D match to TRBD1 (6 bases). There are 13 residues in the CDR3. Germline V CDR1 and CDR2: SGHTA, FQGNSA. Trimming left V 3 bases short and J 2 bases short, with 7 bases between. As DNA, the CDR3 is TGTGCCAGCAGCTTCGACAGGCAAGAGACCCAGTACTTC. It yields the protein CASSFDRQETQYF.

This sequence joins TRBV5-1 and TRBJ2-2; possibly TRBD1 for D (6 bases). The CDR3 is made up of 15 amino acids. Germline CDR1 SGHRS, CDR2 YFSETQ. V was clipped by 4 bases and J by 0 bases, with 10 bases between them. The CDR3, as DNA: TGCGCCAGCAGCATAGGGGGTACGAACACCGGGGAGCTGTTTTTT. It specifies CASSIGGTNTGELFF.

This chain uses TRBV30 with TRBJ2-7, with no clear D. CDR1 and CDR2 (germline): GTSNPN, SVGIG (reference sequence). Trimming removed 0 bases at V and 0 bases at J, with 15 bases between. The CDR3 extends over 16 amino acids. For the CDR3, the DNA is TGTGCCTGGAGTGTACATCGAGTCGTACTCTCCTACGAGCAGTACTTC. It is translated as CAWSVHRVVLSYEQYF.

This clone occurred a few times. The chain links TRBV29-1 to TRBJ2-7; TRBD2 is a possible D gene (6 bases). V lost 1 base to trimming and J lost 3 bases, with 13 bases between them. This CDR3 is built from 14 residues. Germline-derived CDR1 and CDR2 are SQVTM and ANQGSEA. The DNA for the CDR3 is TGCAGCGTTGAAGGGGGAGCGGGCAGCTACGAGCAGTACTTC. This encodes CSVEGGAGSYEQYF.

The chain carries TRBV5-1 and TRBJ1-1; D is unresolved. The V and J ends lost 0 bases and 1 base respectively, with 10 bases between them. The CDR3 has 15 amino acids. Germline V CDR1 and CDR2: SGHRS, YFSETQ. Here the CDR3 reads CASSLDTAANTEAFF. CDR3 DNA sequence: TGCGCCAGCAGCTTGGATACGGCGGCGAACACTGAAGCTTTCTTT.

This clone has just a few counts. CDR3 amino acids: CSVRRTNRGDSYEQYF. In nucleotides, the CDR3 is TGCAGCGTCCGCAGAACTAACAGGGGAGACTCCTACGAGCAGTACTTC. The J gene is TRBJ2-7, the V gene TRBV29-1, with TRBD1 matching over 7 bases. Germline assignment: CDR1 SQVTM and CDR2 ANQGSEA. With 6 bases clipped from V and 0 bases from J, the junction kept 14 bases outside the gene matches. The CDR3 runs to 16 residues.

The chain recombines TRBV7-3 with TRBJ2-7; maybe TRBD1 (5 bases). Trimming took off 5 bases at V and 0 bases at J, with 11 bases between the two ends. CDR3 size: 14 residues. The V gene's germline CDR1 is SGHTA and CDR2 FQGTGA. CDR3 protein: CASSPDINSYEQYF. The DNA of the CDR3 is TGTGCCAGCAGCCCGGACATAAACTCCTACGAGCAGTACTTC.

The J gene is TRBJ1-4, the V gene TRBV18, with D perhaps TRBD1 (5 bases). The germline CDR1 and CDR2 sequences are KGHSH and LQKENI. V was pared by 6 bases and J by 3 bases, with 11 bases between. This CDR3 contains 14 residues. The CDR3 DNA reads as TGTGCCAGCTCGCTCCGGGACGCTAATGAAAAACTGTTTTTT. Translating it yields CASSLRDANEKLFF.

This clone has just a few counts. This chain's CDR3 is CASRGGRGAGAFF. Here the CDR3 DNA reads TGTGCCAGCAGGGGAGGCCGAGGGGCTGGAGCTTTCTTT. V is TRBV6-6 and J is TRBJ1-1, with a tentative D call TRBD1 (5 bases). V lost 6 bases and J lost 10, with 18 bases in between. CDR1 is MNHNY and CDR2 is SVGAGI in the germline V gene (reference sequence). The CDR3 spans 13 residues.